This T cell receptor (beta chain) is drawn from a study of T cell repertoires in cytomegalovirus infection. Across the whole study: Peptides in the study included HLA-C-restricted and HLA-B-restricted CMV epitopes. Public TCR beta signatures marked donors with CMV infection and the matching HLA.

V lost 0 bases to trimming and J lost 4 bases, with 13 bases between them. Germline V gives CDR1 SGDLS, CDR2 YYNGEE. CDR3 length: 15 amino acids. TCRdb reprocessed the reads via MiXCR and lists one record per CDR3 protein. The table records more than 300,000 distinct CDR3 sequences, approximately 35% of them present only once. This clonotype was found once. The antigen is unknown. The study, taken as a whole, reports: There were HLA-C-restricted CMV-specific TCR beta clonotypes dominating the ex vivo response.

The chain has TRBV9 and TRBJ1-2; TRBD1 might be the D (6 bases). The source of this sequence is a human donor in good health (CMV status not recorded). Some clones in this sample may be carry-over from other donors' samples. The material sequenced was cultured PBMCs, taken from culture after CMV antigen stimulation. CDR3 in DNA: TGTGCCAGCAGCGTAGGGACTGGACAGTTCTATGGCTACACCTTC. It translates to CASSVGTGQFYGYTF.